This TCR beta chain was retrieved from a study of blood T cell repertoires in COVID-19. Looking at the study overall: The samples span acute and convalescent COVID-19 from the United States, Italy and Spain. T cells, B-cell-depleted T cells, or PBMCs supplied cDNA or gDNA.

Per the study methods: Nucleated cell number was recorded as an estimate derived from reference gene primer amplification. Here immunoSEQ multiplex PCR was the method, and the copy in TCRdb shows in-frame clones only, minus some. Clone size and V and J calls were adopted from that table, with D and trimming inferred from the DNA. In the table there are approximately 90,000 clones, more than 70% of which are singletons. The ends lost 4 bases at V and 0 bases at J; junction bases unmatched: 4. The CDR3 is 15 residues long. Germline V gene data show CDR1 as MNHEY and CDR2 as SVGAGI. This receptor was obtained from a man aged 60 to 75 with acute or convalescent COVID-19. Material: peripheral blood. The chain uses TRBV6-5 and TRBJ2-3; 7 bases map to TRBD1. CDR3 coding DNA: TGTGCCAGCAGTTGGGGACAGACTAGCACAGATACGCAGTATTTT. Translation: CASSWGQTSTDTQYF.